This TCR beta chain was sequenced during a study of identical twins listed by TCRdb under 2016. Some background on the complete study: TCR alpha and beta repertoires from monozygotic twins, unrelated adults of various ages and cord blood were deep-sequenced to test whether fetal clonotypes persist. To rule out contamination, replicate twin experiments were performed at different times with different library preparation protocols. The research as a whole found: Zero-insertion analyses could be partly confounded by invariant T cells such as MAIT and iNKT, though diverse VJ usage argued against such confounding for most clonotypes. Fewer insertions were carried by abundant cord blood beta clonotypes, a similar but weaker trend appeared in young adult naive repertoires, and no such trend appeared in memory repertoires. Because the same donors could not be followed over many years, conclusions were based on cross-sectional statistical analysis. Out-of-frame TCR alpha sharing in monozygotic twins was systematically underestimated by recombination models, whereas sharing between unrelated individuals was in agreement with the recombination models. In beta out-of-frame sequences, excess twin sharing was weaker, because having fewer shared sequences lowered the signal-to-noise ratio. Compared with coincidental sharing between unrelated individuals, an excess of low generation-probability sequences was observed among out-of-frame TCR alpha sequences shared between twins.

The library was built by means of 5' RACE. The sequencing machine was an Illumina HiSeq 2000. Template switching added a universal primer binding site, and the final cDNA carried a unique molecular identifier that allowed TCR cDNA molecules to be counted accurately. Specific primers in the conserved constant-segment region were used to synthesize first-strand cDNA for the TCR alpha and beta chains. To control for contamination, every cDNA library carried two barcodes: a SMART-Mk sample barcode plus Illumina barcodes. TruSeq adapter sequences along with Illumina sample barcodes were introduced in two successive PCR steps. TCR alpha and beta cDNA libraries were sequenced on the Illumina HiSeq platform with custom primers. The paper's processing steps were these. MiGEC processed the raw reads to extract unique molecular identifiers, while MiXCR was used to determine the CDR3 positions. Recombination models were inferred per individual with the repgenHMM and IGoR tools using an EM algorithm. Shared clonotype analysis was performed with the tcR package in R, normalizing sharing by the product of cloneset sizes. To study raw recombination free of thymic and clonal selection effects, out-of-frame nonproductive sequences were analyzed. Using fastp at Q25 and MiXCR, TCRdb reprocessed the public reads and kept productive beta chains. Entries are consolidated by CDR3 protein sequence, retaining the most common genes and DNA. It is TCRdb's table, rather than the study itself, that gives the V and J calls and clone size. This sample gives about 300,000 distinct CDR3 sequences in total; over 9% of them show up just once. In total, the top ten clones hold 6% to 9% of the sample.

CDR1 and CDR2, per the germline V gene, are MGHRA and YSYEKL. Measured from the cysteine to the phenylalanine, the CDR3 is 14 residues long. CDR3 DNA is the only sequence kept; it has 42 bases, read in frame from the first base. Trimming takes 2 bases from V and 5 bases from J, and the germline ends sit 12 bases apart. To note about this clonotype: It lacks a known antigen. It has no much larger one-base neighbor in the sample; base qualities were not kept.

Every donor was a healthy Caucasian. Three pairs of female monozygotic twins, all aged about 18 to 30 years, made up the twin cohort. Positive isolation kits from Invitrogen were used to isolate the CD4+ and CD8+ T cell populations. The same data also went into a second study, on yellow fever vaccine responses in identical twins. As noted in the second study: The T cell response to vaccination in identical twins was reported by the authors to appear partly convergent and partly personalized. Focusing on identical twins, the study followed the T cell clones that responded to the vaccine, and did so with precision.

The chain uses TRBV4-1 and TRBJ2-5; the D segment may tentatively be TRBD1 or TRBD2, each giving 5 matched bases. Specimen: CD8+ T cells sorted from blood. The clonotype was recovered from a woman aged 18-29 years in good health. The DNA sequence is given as TGCGCCAGCAGCCAACCCCAGGGCGGGGAGACCCAGTACTTC. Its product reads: CASSQPQGGETQYF.